This T cell receptor (beta chain) was profiled in a study of T cells after yellow fever vaccination. The germline gives CDR1 SNHLY, CDR2 FYNNEI. The V segment lost 7 bases and the J segment 5 bases; nucleotides outside the gene matches: 15. The CDR3 is made up of 18 amino acids. This clonotype was picked up many times. TCRdb re-derived calls from the 5' RACE reads in MiXCR, one entry per CDR3 protein. The sample has about 150,000 distinct CDR3 sequences, roughly 6.2% seen once. This rearrangement joins TRBV2 to TRBJ2-7; 15 nucleotides align to TRBD2. This sample comprised CD4+ T cells sorted from PBMCs, obtained on the day of the first yellow fever vaccination. The sequence was collected from a man in his late teens or twenties who received the YFV17D yellow fever vaccine. CDR3 nucleotides: TGTGCCAGCACAGTGTATCCGGGACTAGCGGGGGGAATCGACGAGCAGTACTTC. As protein: CASTVYPGLAGGIDEQYF.